The 21 T cell receptor beta chains in this list originate from one sample, sequenced in a study of blood T cell repertoires in COVID-19. Sequencing used immunoSEQ multiplex PCR; TCRdb keeps in-frame clones, though not all of them. The top ten clones hold 3% of a sample with 300,000 to 450,000 clones, 70% to 90% of them seen once. The source material was peripheral blood. The source of these receptors is a human donor in a cohort sampled during active COVID-19.

The rearrangement joins TRBV9 to TRBJ2-1; TRBD2 matches at 7 bases. V shed 3 bases, J shed 6 bases, and the junction held 9 bases outside the gene matches. The CDR3 runs 15 residues. Per germline, CDR1 SGDLS and CDR2 YYNGEE. CDR3 in amino acids: CASSASSGRLNEQFF. Here the CDR3 DNA reads TGTGCCAGCAGCGCGTCTAGCGGTCGCCTCAATGAGCAGTTCTTC.

The chain carries TRBV3-1 (or the pseudogene TRBV3-2) and TRBJ1-1; unclear D gene. The CDR3 covers 14 residues. Trimming took off 5 bases at V and 2 bases at J, with 12 bases between the two ends. Per germline, CDR1 LGHDT and CDR2 YNNKEL (reference sequence). CDR3 coding DNA: TGTGCCAGCAGCTCCTGGAGGGTTAACACTGAAGCTTTCTTT. The encoded protein is CASSSWRVNTEAFF.

This clone was counted a single time. The CDR3 DNA reads as TGTGCCAGCAGTCCCCCGGGACTCTATGGCTACACCTTC. Its protein is CASSPPGLYGYTF. V and J are TRBV28 and TRBJ1-2, with a possible D match to TRBD1 (5 bases). Germline loops: CDR1 MDHEN, CDR2 SYDVKM. This CDR3 has 13 amino acids. V shed 5 bases and J shed 4 bases, with 11 bases lying between them.

The V call is TRBV29-1, the J call TRBJ2-1, with D possibly matching TRBD2 (5 bases). Trimming removed 6 bases from V and 4 bases from J, with 22 bases in between. The CDR3 is 16 amino acids. Per the germline V gene, CDR1 is SQVTM and CDR2 is ANQGSEA. The CDR3 DNA is TGCAGCGTCTGCGGGCAGTGGCAGAAGGCGTACAATGAGCAGTTCTTC. Translated: CSVCGQWQKAYNEQFF.

This chain joins TRBV7-3 and TRBJ2-5; D is perhaps TRBD2 (6 bases). CDR1 SGHTA and CDR2 FQGTGA come from the germline V gene. The CDR3 runs 15 residues. V was shortened by 4 bases and J by 2 bases, with 14 bases between the two germline ends. CDR3 nucleotide sequence: TGTGCCAGCAGCTCGACGGGGGTAGAACAAGAGACCCAGTACTTC. Its protein product is CASSSTGVEQETQYF.

This chain uses TRBV6-5 with TRBJ1-2; no reliable D call. The CDR3 has 13 residues. V was trimmed by 7 bases and J by 1 base, leaving 10 bases between them. Germline V CDR1 and CDR2: MNHEY, SVGAGI. CDR3 amino acids: CASTRDYNYGYTF. CDR3 in DNA: TGTGCCAGCACCCGAGACTATAACTATGGCTACACCTTC.

V usage is TRBV5-1 and J usage is TRBJ2-7, with 8 bases lining up with TRBD1. Trimming removed 4 bases from V and 3 bases from J; junction bases left unmatched: 3. The CDR3 runs 13 residues. Per the germline V gene, CDR1 is SGHRS and CDR2 is YFSETQ. The CDR3, as DNA: TGCGCCAGCAGCCAGGGACAGGTCTACGAGCAGTACTTC. This translates into CASSQGQVYEQYF.

CDR3 sequence: CAISDPGQGSQPQHF. CDR3 sequence (DNA): TGTGCCATCAGTGACCCCGGACAGGGGAGTCAGCCCCAGCATTTT. The chain couples TRBV10-3 to TRBJ1-5; TRBD1 matches 9 bases. In germline, CDR1 is ENHRY, CDR2 SYGVKD. This CDR3 is built from 15 residues. Trimming took 3 bases from V and 6 from J; bases not matched to a gene: 6.

The chain's CDR3 is CASSVAVGELFF. CDR3 coding DNA: TGTGCCAGCAGCGTAGCTGTCGGGGAGCTGTTTTTT. The V gene is TRBV9, the J gene TRBJ2-2; D is unresolved. Germline V gene data show CDR1 as SGDLS and CDR2 as YYNGEE. Deletions cut 0 bases from V and 7 bases from J, with 4 bases between. This CDR3 has 12 residues.

The chain employs TRBV9 and TRBJ2-3; tentatively, D is TRBD2 (7 bases). Trimming left V 0 bases short and J 10 bases short, with 18 bases between. The CDR3 has 15 amino acids. Looked up from germline, CDR1 is SGDLS and CDR2 is YYNGEE. The CDR3 here is CASSVGGGAYAAQYF. The DNA of the CDR3 is TGTGCCAGCAGCGTAGGGGGGGGCGCGTATGCGGCGCAGTATTTT.

The gene calls are TRBV6-5 and TRBJ2-6; maybe TRBD1 (5 bases). CDR1 MNHEY and CDR2 SVGAGI come from the germline V gene. The CDR3 spans 15 residues. Trimming left V 6 bases short and J 0 bases short, with 9 bases between. CDR3 nucleotides: TGTGCCAGCAGCGGCAGGGCCTCTGGGGCCAACGTCCTGACTTTC. Amino acids: CASSGRASGANVLTF.

This chain connects TRBV4-1 to TRBJ2-1; a weak D match, TRBD2 (6 bases). The CDR3 is 19 residues long. V was clipped by 0 bases and J by 0 bases, with 18 bases between them. Germline V CDR1 and CDR2: MGHRA, YSYEKL. The CDR3 loop is CASSQDQSGRILSYNEQFF. The CDR3 region has the DNA TGCGCCAGCAGCCAAGATCAAAGCGGGCGAATTCTCTCCTACAATGAGCAGTTCTTC.

The chain couples TRBV2 to TRBJ2-1; TRBD1 agrees at 9 bases. Germline V gives CDR1 SNHLY, CDR2 FYNNEI. The CDR3 runs to 14 residues. Trimming at V came to 8 bases and at J to 7 bases, leaving 9 bases not matched to a gene. The CDR3 sequence: CASQDRGIKNEQFF. The CDR3 DNA reads as TGTGCCAGCCAGGACAGGGGAATTAAGAATGAGCAGTTCTTC.

The CDR3 sequence: CATSDPLREQYF. CDR3 bases: TGTGCCACCAGTGATCCCCTCCGCGAGCAGTACTTC. This chain joins TRBV24-1 and TRBJ2-7; D is ambiguous. Germline CDR1 is KGHDR and CDR2 is SFDVKD. There are 12 residues in the CDR3. V was clipped by 3 bases and J by 6 bases, with 8 bases between them.

The chain carries TRBV5-6 and TRBJ2-7, with a tentative D call TRBD2 (6 bases). The CDR3 extends over 15 amino acids. Trimming removed 0 bases at V and 0 bases at J, with 10 bases between. The V gene's germline CDR1 is SGHDT and CDR2 YYEEEE. Written as DNA, the CDR3 is TGTGCCAGCAGCTTGGCAGACGGGAGCTCCTACGAGCAGTACTTC. Amino acid sequence: CASSLADGSSYEQYF.

V and J are TRBV11-3 and TRBJ1-1; no definite D call. This CDR3 has 13 residues. V lost 0 bases to trimming and J lost 6 bases, with 8 bases between them. Germline loops: CDR1 SGHNT, CDR2 YENEEA. This CDR3 is CASSLETASEAFF. CDR3 bases: TGTGCCAGCAGCTTAGAAACAGCCTCTGAAGCTTTCTTT.

This clone was detected a few times. The chain has TRBV3-1 (or the pseudogene TRBV3-2) and TRBJ2-3; the match to TRBD2 covers 10 bases. The V segment lost 4 bases and the J segment 5 bases; nucleotides outside the gene matches: 6. The germline gives CDR1 LGHDT, CDR2 YNNKEL (reference sequence). The CDR3 has 15 residues. The CDR3 sequence: CASSPLAGGLDTQYF. The CDR3 nucleotides are TGTGCCAGCAGCCCATTAGCGGGGGGCCTAGATACGCAGTATTTT.

CDR3 region: CASSPRQGAYTEAFF. The CDR3 nucleotides read TGTGCCAGCAGCCCCCGACAGGGGGCGTACACTGAAGCTTTCTTT. The chain is built from TRBV9 and TRBJ1-1, with 10 bases aligning to TRBD1. V was clipped by 4 bases and J by 3 bases; unmatched bases: 6. The germline V gene encodes CDR1 SGDLS and CDR2 YYNGEE. This CDR3 is 15 amino acids long.

V and J are TRBV28 and TRBJ1-5, with TRBD1 matching 8 bases. The CDR3 has 16 residues. Germline V lookup: CDR1 MDHEN, CDR2 SYDVKM. J lost 0 bases, V lost 8 bases, and 9 bases had no gene match. The CDR3 DNA sequence: TGTGCCAGCGGCTCTGCAGGGACAGGTAGCAATCAGCCCCAGCATTTT. Encoded protein: CASGSAGTGSNQPQHF.

The rearrangement uses TRBV10-2 and TRBJ2-7; 7 nucleotides align to TRBD2. The V gene end was trimmed by 3 bases and the J gene end by 4 bases; junction bases not matched to a gene: 6. CDR1 and CDR2 from the germline V gene are WSHSY and SAAADI. The CDR3 is made up of 14 amino acids. The CDR3 is CASSDGLGEYEQYF. The CDR3 region has the DNA TGCGCCAGCAGTGACGGACTAGGGGAATACGAGCAGTACTTC.

The genes are TRBV5-4 and TRBJ2-2; D is perhaps TRBD1 (6 bases). The CDR3 contains 14 residues. CDR1 and CDR2 from the germline V gene are SGHNT and YYREEE (reference sequence). The germline V and J ends were trimmed by 5 bases and 4 bases, with 12 bases remaining between them. The CDR3 bases are TGTGCCAGCAGGGCCACAGGGCTCACCGGGGAGCTGTTTTTT. Translation gives CASRATGLTGELFF.